The 22 T cell receptor beta chains below come from one sample, sequenced in a study of cytomegalovirus exposure and HLA in healthy donors. The PCR made use of 60 Vbeta and 13 Jbeta primers. Profiled with immunoSEQ multiplex PCR; TCRdb holds only in-frame clones, not every one. There are roughly 110,000 clones in the sample; 60% to 80% occur only once, and approximately 0.74% lies in the top ten. The sequenced sample consisted of PBMCs. These receptor sequences come from a boy aged 5 to 17 in good health and CMV-seronegative.

This clone turned up a few times. The chain uses TRBV5-4 and TRBJ1-6, with TRBD1 matching over 7 bases. This CDR3 spans 14 amino acids. Germline assignment: CDR1 SGHNT and CDR2 YYREEE (reference sequence). Trimming took 3 bases from V and 6 from J; bases not matched to a gene: 3. The CDR3 DNA is TGTGCCAGCAGCTGGGACAGAACTAATTCACCCCTCCACTTT. Amino acids: CASSWDRTNSPLHF.

CDR3 bases: TGTGCCAGCAGCTTCCCAGGTCAGCCCCAGCATTTT. This translates into CASSFPGQPQHF. The chain combines TRBV7-9 with TRBJ1-5; no reliable D call. Germline V CDR1 and CDR2: SEHNR, FQNEAQ (reference sequence). The CDR3 is 12 residues long. The V end lost 3 bases, the J end lost 6 bases, and 6 bases lay between the germline ends.

This sequence joins TRBV5-1 and TRBJ1-4; tentatively, D is TRBD1 (6 bases). The CDR3 covers 14 residues. The V gene lost 1 base and the J gene lost 7 bases, with 11 bases spanning the gap. Per the germline V gene, CDR1 is SGHRS and CDR2 is YFSETQ. The CDR3 DNA reads TGCGCCAGCAGCTTGCAGGGGATCGGTGAAAAACTGTTTTTT. Encoded protein: CASSLQGIGEKLFF.

This clone came up a few times. The chain carries TRBV6-6 and TRBJ1-1, with a possible D match to TRBD1 (6 bases). The V end lost 6 bases, the J end lost 2 bases, and 10 bases lay between the germline ends. The CDR3 runs to 13 residues. Germline V gene lookup returns CDR1 MNHNY and CDR2 SVGAGI (reference sequence). The CDR3 spells CASSAQGNTEAFF. CDR3 nucleotides: TGTGCCAGCAGCGCACAGGGTAACACTGAAGCTTTCTTT.

The table lists this clone with a count of one. At one boundary the junction diverges from the germline segment, which might be a read error. The rearrangement joins TRBV10-3 to TRBJ2-7; 9 bases are a match to TRBD1. From germline, CDR1 is ENHRY and CDR2 SYGVKD. The CDR3 has 16 residues. Written as DNA, the CDR3 is TGTGCCGTCAGTGCCCCGGGACAGGGTGTGATCTACGAGCAGTACTTC. Translation gives CAVSAPGQGVIYEQYF.

The chain couples TRBV2 to TRBJ1-5; D is unresolved. Trimming left V 6 bases short and J 7 bases short, with 10 bases between. In germline, CDR1 is SNHLY, CDR2 FYNNEI. CDR3 size: 12 residues. The CDR3 spells CASRSIQQPQHF. In DNA form, the CDR3 reads TGTGCCAGCAGGTCCATCCAACAGCCCCAGCATTTT.

This clone has a single count. The V call is TRBV30, the J call TRBJ2-2; D is possibly TRBD1 (6 bases). V was pared by 3 bases and J by 4 bases, with 9 bases between. Germline lookup yields CDR1 GTSNPN and CDR2 SVGIG (reference sequence). The CDR3 has 13 residues. For the CDR3, the DNA is TGTGCCTGGAGCTCAGGGGTCACCGGGGAGCTGTTTTTT. This translates into CAWSSGVTGELFF.

This chain joins TRBV28 and TRBJ1-6; tentatively, D is TRBD1 (5 bases). Germline CDR1 MDHEN, CDR2 SYDVKM. V lost 3 bases and J lost 9, with 12 bases in between. The CDR3 is 14 amino acids. The CDR3 loop is CASSFRVRISPLHF. CDR3 sequence (DNA): TGTGCCAGCAGTTTCAGGGTTCGAATTTCACCCCTCCACTTT. Full variable domain (remainder filled in from reference TRBV28 and TRBJ1-6): DVKVTQSSRYLVKRTGEKVFLECVQDMDHENMFWYRQDPGLGLRLIYFSYDVKMKEKGDIPEGYSVSREKKERFSLILESASTNQTSMYLCASSFRVRISPLHFGNGTRLTVT.

This clone was observed a few times. The J gene is TRBJ1-2, the V gene TRBV6-1; D perhaps matches TRBD1 (5 bases). This CDR3 has 14 residues. Germline assignment: CDR1 MNHNS and CDR2 SASEGT. V was clipped by 1 base and J by 0 bases, with 6 bases between them. CDR3 in amino acids: CASSEGGANYGYTF. CDR3 in DNA: TGTGCCAGCAGTGAAGGGGGCGCTAACTATGGCTACACCTTC.

The chain carries TRBV18 and TRBJ2-7, with 8 bases matching TRBD1. The CDR3 is made up of 13 amino acids. Per the germline V gene, CDR1 is KGHSH and CDR2 is LQKENI. The V gene end was trimmed by 4 bases and the J gene end by 5 bases; junction bases not matched to a gene: 4. The CDR3 region has the DNA TGTGCCAGCTCACTCCCGACAGGGGACGAGCAGTACTTC. This gives the protein CASSLPTGDEQYF.

The chain carries TRBV6-5 and TRBJ1-5, with TRBD1 as a possible D gene (5 bases). CDR1 and CDR2 (germline): MNHEY, SVGAGI. V was pared by 10 bases and J by 3 bases, with 13 bases between. The CDR3 spans 13 residues. This CDR3 is CATQRRVNQPQHF. The CDR3 nucleotides read TGTGCCACCCAGCGCAGGGTCAATCAGCCCCAGCATTTT.

This clone occurred once. This rearrangement joins TRBV2 to TRBJ2-2; weak D call: TRBD2 (6 bases). CDR1 SNHLY and CDR2 FYNNEI come from the germline V gene. The CDR3 sequence is 13 residues long. V shed 4 bases and J shed 6 bases, with 9 bases lying between them. As DNA, the CDR3 is TGTGCCAGCAGTGGCGAGCGGGCCGGGGAGCTGTTTTTT. This codes for CASSGERAGELFF.

The chain carries TRBV6-6 and TRBJ1-2; weak D call: TRBD1 (5 bases). Germline V gene lookup returns CDR1 MNHNY and CDR2 SVGAGI (reference sequence). Between the trimmed V and J ends, which lost 5 bases and 0 bases, there was a span of 10 bases. CDR3 length: 14 amino acids. The CDR3 here is CASSQIGANYGYTF. The CDR3 region has the DNA TGTGCCAGCAGTCAGATAGGGGCTAACTATGGCTACACCTTC.

Only a few counts were recorded for this clone. The junction differs from germline at one of its ends, possibly a read error. The chain joins TRBV28 to TRBJ2-1, with D perhaps matching TRBD1 (5 bases). The germline V gene encodes CDR1 MDHEN and CDR2 SYDVKM. This CDR3 contains 13 residues. In DNA form, the CDR3 reads TGTGCCAGCAGTTGGGGCCTGACACAGAGTGGGGTCTTC. The encoded protein is CASSWGLTQSGVF.

This clone was seen a few times. The CDR3 sequence: CASSQDLQGRYEQYF. In nucleotides, the CDR3 is TGCGCCAGCAGCCAAGATCTCCAGGGCCGATACGAGCAGTACTTC. The chain couples TRBV4-1 to TRBJ2-7; tentatively, D is TRBD1 (5 bases). This CDR3 is 15 amino acids long. CDR1 is MGHRA and CDR2 is YSYEKL in the germline V gene. V was cut by 0 bases and J by 4 bases, with 13 bases left in between.

V usage is TRBV29-1 and J usage is TRBJ2-3; 9 nucleotides align to TRBD2. V shed 3 bases and J 5 bases; nucleotides not matched to a gene: 12. The CDR3 is 16 amino acids. Germline assignment: CDR1 SQVTM and CDR2 ANQGSEA. The CDR3 bases are TGCAGCGTTGACCGACTAGCGGCCGAAGGTGGAGATACGCAGTATTTT. Translation gives CSVDRLAAEGGDTQYF.

The V gene is TRBV2, the J gene TRBJ2-5; no reliable D call. Trimming removed 1 base at V and 2 bases at J, with 11 bases between. CDR3 length equals 15 residues. The germline CDR1 and CDR2 sequences are SNHLY and FYNNEI. The CDR3 sequence is CASSEGQNIQETQYF. DNA for the CDR3: TGTGCCAGCAGTGAAGGGCAGAATATACAAGAGACCCAGTACTTC.

The CDR3 DNA reads as TGTGCCACAAAACAGGGGAAAGGAAACACCATATATTTT. Amino acid sequence: CATKQGKGNTIYF. This chain uses TRBV6-5 with TRBJ1-3, with TRBD1 matching 7 bases. V lost 10 bases and J lost 4; bases outside the gene matches: 7. CDR3 length equals 13 residues. Germline values: CDR1 MNHEY, CDR2 SVGAGI.

As for this clone: Other DNA sequences within the sample encode an identical CDR3. V gene TRBV2 combines with J gene TRBJ2-3, with TRBD2 matching over 13 bases. V lost 8 bases, J lost 2 bases, and 1 base stayed unmatched. The CDR3 extends over 14 amino acids. Per germline, CDR1 SNHLY and CDR2 FYNNEI. CDR3 region: CASGLAGVTDTQYF. CDR3 DNA sequence: TGTGCCAGCGGACTAGCGGGGGTCACAGATACGCAGTATTTT. The full variable domain, completed using reference TRBV2 and TRBJ2-3, is EPEVTQTPSHQVTQMGQEVILRCVPISNHLYFYWYRQILGQKVEFLVSFYNNEISEKSEIFDDQFSVERPDGSNFTLKIRSTKLEDSAMYFCASGLAGVTDTQYFGPGTRLTVL.

The chain uses TRBV6-6 and TRBJ1-2, with 10 bases matching TRBD1. The CDR3 has 15 amino acids. V shed 0 bases, J shed 6 bases, and the junction held 4 bases outside the gene matches. Germline loops: CDR1 MNHNY, CDR2 SVGAGI (reference sequence). CDR3 sequence reads: CASSYSRGQGDGYTF. DNA for the CDR3: TGTGCCAGCAGTTACTCCCGAGGACAGGGGGATGGCTACACCTTC.

This CDR3 reads CASSQIWGRGSPLHF. For the CDR3, the DNA is TGTGCCAGCAGCCAAATATGGGGGCGCGGATCACCCCTCCACTTT. The chain joins TRBV14 to TRBJ1-6, with D perhaps TRBD1 (6 bases). Germline values: CDR1 SGHDN, CDR2 FVKESK. The CDR3 length is 15 residues. V lost 2 bases to trimming and J lost 10 bases, with 15 bases between them.

The chain employs TRBV30 and TRBJ2-7, with D tentatively TRBD1 (5 bases). This CDR3 spans 15 amino acids. Germline assignment: CDR1 GTSNPN and CDR2 SVGIG (reference sequence). Trimming removed 5 bases at V and 6 bases at J, with 23 bases between. CDR3 residues: CAWDPPPAGIGEQYF. The DNA for the CDR3 is TGTGCCTGGGACCCACCTCCGGCAGGGATTGGCGAGCAGTACTTC.